Sequencing of this TCR beta chain was carried out in a study of CD8 T cells in Susac syndrome. When the RNA was reverse transcribed, random hexamers were used with an input of about 0.5 to 1 ug. TCRdb processed the immunoSEQ multiplex PCR reads anew with MiXCR; each CDR3 protein has one entry. The table lists around 270,000 distinct CDR3 sequences, 89% of them singletons, with approximately 0.18% in the top ten. The CDR3 has 14 residues. Germline V gene sequence: CDR1 GTSNPN, CDR2 SVGIG (reference sequence). V was pared by 1 base and J by 4 bases, with 11 bases between. This clonotype originated in a human donor with multiple sclerosis. The material sequenced was CD8+ T cells from PBMCs. This rearrangement joins TRBV30 to TRBJ2-1, with TRBD2 as a possible D gene (5 bases). The CDR3 region has the DNA TGTGCCTGGAGTGACGGGATAGGGTACAATGAGCAGTTCTTC. This codes for CAWSDGIGYNEQFF.